This TCR beta chain was observed in a study of T-cell memory formation after mild COVID-19. Study-wide findings and caveats: CD4/CD8 balance held among clones contracting day 15 to 85, and later expanders leaned CD4+. The main location of contracting CD4+ clones was CM and EM, and that of contracting CD8+ clones was EMRA.

Comment on this clonotype: Its antigen is as yet unknown.

Trimming shortened V by 2 bases and J by 4 bases, and 17 bases separated the two germline ends. CDR1 and CDR2 from the germline V gene are DFQATT and SNEGSKA (reference sequence). This CDR3 region has 15 residues. From 5'RACE with constant-segment primers came TCR alpha and TCR beta cDNA libraries that carried sample barcodes and UMIs. TCRdb redid the calling of the 5' RACE reads with MiXCR, one entry per CDR3 protein. In the table there are 550,000 to 600,000 distinct CDR3 sequences, roughly 22% of which are singletons. Source material: PBMCs or a T cell subset sorted from them (not recorded which). The source is an adult woman who had mild COVID-19 (a few samples of this study predate the infection). Cell type and time point are not known. The chain carries TRBV20-1 and TRBJ2-5, with a tentative D call TRBD2 (6 bases). CDR3 protein: CSARNPWRGGETQYF. CDR3 nucleotide sequence: TGCAGTGCTAGAAATCCTTGGCGGGGTGGAGAGACCCAGTACTTC.